The clone carrying this TCR beta chain was detected once. The data belong to a study of blood T cell repertoires in COVID-19. Study processing details: For nucleated cells, counts were estimated from reference gene primer amplification. Assay used: immunoSEQ multiplex PCR; TCRdb lists only in-frame clones, some missing. V, J and clone size are those of that table, while D and trimming were read from the DNA. This table has around 44,000 clones, 92% appearing once. J gave up 2 bases and V 3 bases, and 7 bases lay outside the gene matches. CDR3 length: 16 amino acids. Per germline, CDR1 SGHTA and CDR2 FQGTGA.

This TCR came from a human donor in a cohort sampled during active COVID-19. Material for sequencing was peripheral blood. V gene TRBV7-3 combines with J gene TRBJ2-1; 7 bases fit TRBD1. DNA of the CDR3: TGTGCCAGCAGCTTGAAGGGCAGGGGGACCTACAATGAGCAGTTCTTC. It translates to CASSLKGRGTYNEQFF.